The present T cell receptor (beta chain) was sequenced within a study of T cell responses to AZD1222 COVID-19 vaccine. Study overall: Recipients boosted at about 4 weeks or about 12 weeks are pooled.

V gave up 2 bases and J gave up 4 bases, with 5 bases separating them. The CDR3 extends over 12 amino acids. Germline V lookup: CDR1 SGHVS, CDR2 FQNEAQ. Produced via immunoSEQ multiplex PCR; TCRdb's table is partial and in-frame only. The sample lists under 150,000 clones; about 91% were seen once. The sequence derives from an adult in good health. The V call is TRBV7-8, the J call TRBJ1-1; D unresolved. The material sequenced was peripheral blood, taken on day 0 of AZD1222 vaccination. The CDR3, as DNA: TGTGCCAGCAGCTTACAGGCCACTGAAGCTTTCTTT. Protein product: CASSLQATEAFF.